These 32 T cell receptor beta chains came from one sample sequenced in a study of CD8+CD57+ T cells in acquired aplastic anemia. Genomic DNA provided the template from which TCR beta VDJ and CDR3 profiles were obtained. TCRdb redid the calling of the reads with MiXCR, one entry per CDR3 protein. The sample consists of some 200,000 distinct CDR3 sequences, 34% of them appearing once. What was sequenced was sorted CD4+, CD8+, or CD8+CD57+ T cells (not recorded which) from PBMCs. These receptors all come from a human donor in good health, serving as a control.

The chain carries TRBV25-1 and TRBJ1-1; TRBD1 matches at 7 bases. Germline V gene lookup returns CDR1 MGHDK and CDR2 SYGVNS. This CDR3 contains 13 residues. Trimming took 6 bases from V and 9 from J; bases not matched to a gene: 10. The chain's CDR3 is CASRQGMAGKAFF. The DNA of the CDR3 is TGTGCCAGCAGACAGGGGATGGCGGGGAAAGCTTTCTTT. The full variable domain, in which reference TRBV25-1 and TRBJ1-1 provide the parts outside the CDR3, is EADIYQTPRYLVIGTGKKITLECSQTMGHDKMYWYQQDPGMELHLIHYSYGVNSTEKGDLSSESTVSRIRTEHFPLTLESARPSHTSQYLCASRQGMAGKAFFGQGTRLTVV.

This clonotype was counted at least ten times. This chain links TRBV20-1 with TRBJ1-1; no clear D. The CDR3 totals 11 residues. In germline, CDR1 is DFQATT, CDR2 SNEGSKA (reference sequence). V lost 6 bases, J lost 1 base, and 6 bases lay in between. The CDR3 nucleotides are TGCAGTGCCCCTGGGAACACTGAAGCTTTCTTT. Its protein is CSAPGNTEAFF.

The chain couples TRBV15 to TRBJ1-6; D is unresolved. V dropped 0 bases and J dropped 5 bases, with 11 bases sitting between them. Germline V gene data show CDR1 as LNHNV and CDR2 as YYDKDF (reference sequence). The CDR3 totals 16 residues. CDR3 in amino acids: CATSRDRGSDNSPLHF. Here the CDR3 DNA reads TGTGCCACCAGCAGAGATCGAGGATCGGATAATTCACCCCTCCACTTT.

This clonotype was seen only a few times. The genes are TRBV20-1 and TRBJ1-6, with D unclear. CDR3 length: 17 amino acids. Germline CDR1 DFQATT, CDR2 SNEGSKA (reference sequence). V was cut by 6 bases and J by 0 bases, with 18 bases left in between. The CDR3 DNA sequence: TGCAGTGCCCTGAAAGTCCCCCCGAGCTCCTATAATTCACCCCTCCACTTT. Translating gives CSALKVPPSSYNSPLHF.

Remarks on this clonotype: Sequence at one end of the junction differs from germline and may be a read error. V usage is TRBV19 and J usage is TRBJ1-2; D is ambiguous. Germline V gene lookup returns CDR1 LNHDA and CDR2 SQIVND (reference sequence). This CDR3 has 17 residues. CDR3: CASSYLLAAVGNYGYAF. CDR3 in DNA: TGTGCCAGTAGTTACCTCTTGGCCGCCGTGGGAAACTATGGCTACGCCTTC.

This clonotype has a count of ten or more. The chain's CDR3 is CATSRPGTGYQPQHF. The CDR3 bases are TGTGCCACCAGCAGACCCGGGACAGGGTATCAGCCCCAGCATTTT. The chain carries TRBV15 and TRBJ1-5; 9 bases fit TRBD1. The J segment lost 5 bases and the V segment lost 2 bases, leaving 4 bases of the junction unmatched. Germline CDR1 reads LNHNV; CDR2 reads YYDKDF (reference sequence). This CDR3 has 15 residues.

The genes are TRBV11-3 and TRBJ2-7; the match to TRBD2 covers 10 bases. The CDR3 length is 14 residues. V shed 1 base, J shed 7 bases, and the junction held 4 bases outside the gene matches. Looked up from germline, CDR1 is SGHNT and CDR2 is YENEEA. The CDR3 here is CASSLGSLAGEQYF. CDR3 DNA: TGTGCCAGCAGCTTAGGCTCACTAGCGGGGGAGCAGTACTTC.

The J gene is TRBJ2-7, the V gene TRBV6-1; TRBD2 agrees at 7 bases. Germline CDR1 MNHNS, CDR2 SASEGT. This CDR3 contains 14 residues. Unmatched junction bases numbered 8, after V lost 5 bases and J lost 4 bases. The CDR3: CASSLGGSPYEQYF. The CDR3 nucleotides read TGTGCCAGCAGTCTCGGCGGGAGTCCGTACGAGCAGTACTTC.

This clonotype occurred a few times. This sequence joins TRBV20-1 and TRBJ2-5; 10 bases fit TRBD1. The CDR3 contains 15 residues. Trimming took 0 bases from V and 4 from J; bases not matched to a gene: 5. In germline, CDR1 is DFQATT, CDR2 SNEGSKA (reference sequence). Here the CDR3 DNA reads TGCAGTGCTAGAGATTGGGGACAGGGGAGAGAGACCCAGTACTTC. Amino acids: CSARDWGQGRETQYF.

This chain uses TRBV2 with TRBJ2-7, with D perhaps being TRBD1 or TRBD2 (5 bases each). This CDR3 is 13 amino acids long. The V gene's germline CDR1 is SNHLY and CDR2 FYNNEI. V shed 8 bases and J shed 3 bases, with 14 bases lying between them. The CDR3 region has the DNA TGTGCCAGCTCACCCCTTGGGGGCTACGAGCAGTACTTC. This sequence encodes CASSPLGGYEQYF.

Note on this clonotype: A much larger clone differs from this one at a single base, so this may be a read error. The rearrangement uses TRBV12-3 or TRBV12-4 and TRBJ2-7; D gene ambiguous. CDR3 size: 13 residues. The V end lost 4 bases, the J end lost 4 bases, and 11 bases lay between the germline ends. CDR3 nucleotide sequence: TGTGCCAGCAGTTACGGAAAACGATACGAGCAGTACTTC. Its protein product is CASSYGKRYEQYF.

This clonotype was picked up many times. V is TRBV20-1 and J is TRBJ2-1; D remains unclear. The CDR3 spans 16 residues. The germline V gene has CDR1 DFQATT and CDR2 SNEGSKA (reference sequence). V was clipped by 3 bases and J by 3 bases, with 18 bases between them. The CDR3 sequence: CSARVVGGQRYNEQFF. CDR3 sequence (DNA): TGCAGTGCTAGGGTTGTGGGTGGGCAGCGCTACAATGAGCAGTTCTTC.

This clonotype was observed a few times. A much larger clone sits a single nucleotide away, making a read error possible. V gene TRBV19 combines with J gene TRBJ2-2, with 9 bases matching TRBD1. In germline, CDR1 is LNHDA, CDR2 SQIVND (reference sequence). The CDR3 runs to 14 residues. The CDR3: CASSRDRAVGELLF. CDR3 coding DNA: TGTGCCAGTAGCCGGGACAGGGCGGTCGGGGAGCTGCTTTTT.

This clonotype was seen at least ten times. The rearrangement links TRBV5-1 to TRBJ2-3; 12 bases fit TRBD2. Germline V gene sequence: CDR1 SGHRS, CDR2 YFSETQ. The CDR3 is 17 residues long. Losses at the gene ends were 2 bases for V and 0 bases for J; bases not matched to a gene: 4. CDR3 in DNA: TGCGCCAGCAGCTTCGGACTAGCGGGGTGGAGCACAGATACGCAGTATTTT. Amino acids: CASSFGLAGWSTDTQYF. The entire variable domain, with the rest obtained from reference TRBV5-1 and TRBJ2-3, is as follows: KAGVTQTPRYLIKTRGQQVTLSCSPISGHRSVSWYQQTPGQGLQFLFEYFSETQRNKGNFPGRFSGRQFSNSRSEMNVSTLELGDSALYLCASSFGLAGWSTDTQYFGPGTRLTVL.

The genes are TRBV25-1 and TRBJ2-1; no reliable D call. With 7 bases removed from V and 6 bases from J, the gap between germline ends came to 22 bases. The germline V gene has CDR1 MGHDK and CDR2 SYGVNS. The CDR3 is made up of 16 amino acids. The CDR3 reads CASTGDALYLTNEQFF. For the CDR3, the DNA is TGTGCCAGCACTGGTGACGCGCTCTATTTGACCAATGAGCAGTTCTTC.

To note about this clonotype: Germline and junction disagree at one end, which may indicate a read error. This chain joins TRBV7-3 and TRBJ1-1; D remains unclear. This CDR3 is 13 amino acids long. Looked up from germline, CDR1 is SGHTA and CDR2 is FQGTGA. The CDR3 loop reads CASTLDLNTEAFF. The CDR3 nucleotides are TGTGCCAGCACCTTAGACCTGAACACTGAAGCTTTCTTT.

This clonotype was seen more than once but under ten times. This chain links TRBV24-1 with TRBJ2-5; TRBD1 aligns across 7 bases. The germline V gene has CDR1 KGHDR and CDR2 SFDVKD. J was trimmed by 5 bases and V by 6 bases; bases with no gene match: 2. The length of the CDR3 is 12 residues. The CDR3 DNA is TGTGCCACCAGTCTACAGGGGGAGACCCAGTACTTC. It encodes CATSLQGETQYF.

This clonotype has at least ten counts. The CDR3 loop is CSAQGEKLFF. The CDR3 coding sequence is TGCAGTGCTCAGGGGGAAAAACTGTTTTTT. The rearrangement joins TRBV20-1 to TRBJ1-4, with a tentative D call TRBD1 (6 bases). This CDR3 has 10 amino acids. Trimming removed 5 bases from V and 8 bases from J, with 6 bases in between. Germline V gene data show CDR1 as DFQATT and CDR2 as SNEGSKA (reference sequence).

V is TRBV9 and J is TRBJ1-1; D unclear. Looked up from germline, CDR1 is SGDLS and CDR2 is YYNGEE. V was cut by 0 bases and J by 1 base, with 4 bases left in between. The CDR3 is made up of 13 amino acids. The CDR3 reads CASSVAPNTEAFF. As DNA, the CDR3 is TGTGCCAGCAGCGTAGCCCCGAACACTGAAGCTTTCTTT.

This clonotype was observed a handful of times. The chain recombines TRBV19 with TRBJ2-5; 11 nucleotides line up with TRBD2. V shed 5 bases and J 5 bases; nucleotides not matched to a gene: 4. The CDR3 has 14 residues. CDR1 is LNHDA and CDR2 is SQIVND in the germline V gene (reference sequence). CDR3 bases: TGTGCCAGTAGTGAACTAGCGGGAGCGGAGACCCAGTACTTC. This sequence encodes CASSELAGAETQYF. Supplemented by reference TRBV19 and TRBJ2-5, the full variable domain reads DGGITQSPKYLFRKEGQNVTLSCEQNLNHDAMYWYRQDPGQGLRLIYYSQIVNDFQKGDIAEGYSVSREKKESFPLTVTSAQKNPTAFYLCASSELAGAETQYFGPGTRLLVL.

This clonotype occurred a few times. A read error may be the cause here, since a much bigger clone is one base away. The CDR3 region has the DNA TGTGCCAGCAGTGTAGGGGGCACTATCCAAGAGACCCAGTACTTC. Protein sequence: CASSVGGTIQETQYF. The chain joins TRBV2 to TRBJ2-5, with TRBD1 matching over 7 bases. V was clipped by 4 bases and J by 1 base; unmatched bases: 6. Germline V CDR1 and CDR2: SNHLY, FYNNEI. The CDR3 covers 15 residues. Combining the CDR3 with reference TRBV2 and TRBJ2-5 gives the whole variable domain EPEVTQTPSHQVTQMGQEVILRCVPISNHLYFYWYRQILGQKVEFLVSFYNNEISEKSEIFDDQFSVERPDGSNFTLKIRSTKLEDSAMYFCASSVGGTIQETQYFGPGTRLLVL.

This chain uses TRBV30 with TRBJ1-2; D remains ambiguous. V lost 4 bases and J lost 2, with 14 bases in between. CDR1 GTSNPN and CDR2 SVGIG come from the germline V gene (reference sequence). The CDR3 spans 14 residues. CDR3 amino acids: CAWNGGVLNYGYTF. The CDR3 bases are TGTGCCTGGAATGGAGGCGTGTTAAACTATGGCTACACCTTC. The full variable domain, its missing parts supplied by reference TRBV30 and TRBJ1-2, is SQTIHQWPATLVQPVGSPLSLECTVEGTSNPNLYWYRQAAGRGLQLLFYSVGIGQISSEVPQNLSASRPQDRQFILSSKKLLLSDSGFYLCAWNGGVLNYGYTFGSGTRLTVV.

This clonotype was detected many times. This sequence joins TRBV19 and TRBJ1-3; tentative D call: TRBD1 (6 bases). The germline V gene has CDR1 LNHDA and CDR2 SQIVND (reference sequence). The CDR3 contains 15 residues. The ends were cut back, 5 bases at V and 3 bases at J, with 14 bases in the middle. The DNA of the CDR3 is TGTGCCAGTAGTCCACAGGGTAAAGTTGGAAACACCATATATTTT. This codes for CASSPQGKVGNTIYF.

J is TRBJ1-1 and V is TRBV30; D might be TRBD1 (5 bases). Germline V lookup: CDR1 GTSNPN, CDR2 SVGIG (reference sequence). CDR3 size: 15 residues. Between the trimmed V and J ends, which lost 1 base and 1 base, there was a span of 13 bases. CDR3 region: CAWSGATGRNTEAFF. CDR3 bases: TGTGCCTGGAGTGGAGCTACAGGACGGAACACTGAAGCTTTCTTT.

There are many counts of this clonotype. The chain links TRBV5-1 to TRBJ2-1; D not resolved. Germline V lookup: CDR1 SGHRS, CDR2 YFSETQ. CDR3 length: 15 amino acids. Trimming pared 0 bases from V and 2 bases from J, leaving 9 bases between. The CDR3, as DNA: TGCGCCAGCAGCTTGGCCTCCGGCACCTACAATGAGCAGTTCTTC. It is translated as CASSLASGTYNEQFF.

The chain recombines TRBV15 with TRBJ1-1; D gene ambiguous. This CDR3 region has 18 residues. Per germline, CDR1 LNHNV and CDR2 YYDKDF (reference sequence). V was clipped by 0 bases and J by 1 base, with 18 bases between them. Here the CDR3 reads CATSRDTARWDANTEAFF. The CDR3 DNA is TGTGCCACCAGCAGAGATACGGCACGTTGGGATGCGAACACTGAAGCTTTCTTT.

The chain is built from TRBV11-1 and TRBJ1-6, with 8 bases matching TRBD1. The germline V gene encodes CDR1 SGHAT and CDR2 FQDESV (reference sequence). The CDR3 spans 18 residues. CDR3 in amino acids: CARDGGTGLWQVNSPLHF. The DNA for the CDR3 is TGTGCTAGAGATGGGGGGACAGGTCTTTGGCAGGTTAATTCACCCCTCCACTTT.

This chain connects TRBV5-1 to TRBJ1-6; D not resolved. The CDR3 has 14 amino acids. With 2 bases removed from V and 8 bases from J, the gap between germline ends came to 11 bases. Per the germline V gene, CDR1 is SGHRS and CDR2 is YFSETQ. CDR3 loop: CASSFGEEDSPLHF. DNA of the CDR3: TGCGCCAGCAGCTTCGGGGAGGAGGATTCACCCCTCCACTTT.

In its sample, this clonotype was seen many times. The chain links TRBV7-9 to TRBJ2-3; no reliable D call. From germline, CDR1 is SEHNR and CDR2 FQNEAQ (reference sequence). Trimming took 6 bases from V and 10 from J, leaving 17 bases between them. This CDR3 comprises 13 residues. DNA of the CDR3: TGTGCCAGCAGAGATAAAATGATAGGCGCGCAGTATTTT. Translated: CASRDKMIGAQYF.

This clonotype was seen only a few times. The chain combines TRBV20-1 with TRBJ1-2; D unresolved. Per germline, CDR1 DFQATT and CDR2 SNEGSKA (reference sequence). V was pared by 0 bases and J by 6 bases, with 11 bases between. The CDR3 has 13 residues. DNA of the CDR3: TGCAGTGCTAGAGATCAGGTCTCTGATGGCTACACCTTC. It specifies CSARDQVSDGYTF.

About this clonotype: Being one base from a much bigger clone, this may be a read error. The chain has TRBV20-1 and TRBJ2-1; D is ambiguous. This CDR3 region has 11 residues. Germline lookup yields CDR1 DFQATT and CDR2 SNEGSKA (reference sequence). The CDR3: CNAQAGDEQFF. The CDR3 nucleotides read TGCAATGCCCAGGCTGGCGATGAGCAGTTCTTC.

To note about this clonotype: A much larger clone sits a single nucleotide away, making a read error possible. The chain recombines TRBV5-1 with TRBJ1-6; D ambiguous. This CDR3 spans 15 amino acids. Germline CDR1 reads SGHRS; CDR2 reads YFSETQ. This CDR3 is CAGSLELQTNSPLHF. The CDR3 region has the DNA TGCGCCGGCAGCTTGGAACTACAGACAAATTCACCCCTCCACTTT. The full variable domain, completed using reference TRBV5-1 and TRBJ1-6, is KAGVTQTPRYLIKTRGQQVTLSCSPISGHRSVSWYQQTPGQGLQFLFEYFSETQRNKGNFPGRFSGRQFSNSRSEMNVSTLELGDSALYLCAGSLELQTNSPLHFGNGTRLTVT.